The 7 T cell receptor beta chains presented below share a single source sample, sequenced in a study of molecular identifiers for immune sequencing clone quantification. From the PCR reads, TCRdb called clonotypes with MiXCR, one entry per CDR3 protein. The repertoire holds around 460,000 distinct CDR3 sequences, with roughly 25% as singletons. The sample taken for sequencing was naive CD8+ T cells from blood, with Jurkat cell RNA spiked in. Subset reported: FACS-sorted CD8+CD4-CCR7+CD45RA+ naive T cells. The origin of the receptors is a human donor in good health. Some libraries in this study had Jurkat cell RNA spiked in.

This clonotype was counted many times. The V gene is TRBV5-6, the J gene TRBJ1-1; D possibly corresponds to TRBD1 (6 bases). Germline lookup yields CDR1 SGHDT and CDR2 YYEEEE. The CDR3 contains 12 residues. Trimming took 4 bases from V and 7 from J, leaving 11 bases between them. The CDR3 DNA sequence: TGTGCCAGCAGCCCCGGGACAAATGAAGCTTTCTTT. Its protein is CASSPGTNEAFF.

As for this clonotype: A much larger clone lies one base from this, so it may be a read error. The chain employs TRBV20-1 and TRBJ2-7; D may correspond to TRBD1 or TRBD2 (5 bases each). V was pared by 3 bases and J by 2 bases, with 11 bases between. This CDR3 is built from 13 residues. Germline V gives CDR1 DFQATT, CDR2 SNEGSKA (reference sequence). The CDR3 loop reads CSARGVPPYEQYF. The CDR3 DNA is TGCAGTGCTAGGGGGGTTCCCCCCTACGAGCAGTACTTC.

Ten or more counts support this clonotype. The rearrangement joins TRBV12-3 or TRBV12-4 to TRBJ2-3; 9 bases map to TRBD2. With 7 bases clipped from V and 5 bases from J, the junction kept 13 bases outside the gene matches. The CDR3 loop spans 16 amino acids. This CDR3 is CASTQGVGLALDTQYF. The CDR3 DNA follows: TGTGCCAGCACCCAAGGTGTAGGACTAGCGTTAGATACGCAGTATTTT.

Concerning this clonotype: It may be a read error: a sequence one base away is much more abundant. The CDR3 DNA reads TGTGCCTGGAGTAGAGGGGTGCACTCCTACAATGAGCAGATCTTC. It translates to CAWSRGVHSYNEQIF. The chain links TRBV30 to TRBJ2-1; D tentatively reads TRBD1 or TRBD2 (5 bases each). Germline-derived CDR1 and CDR2 are GTSNPN and SVGIG (reference sequence). CDR3 length: 15 residues.

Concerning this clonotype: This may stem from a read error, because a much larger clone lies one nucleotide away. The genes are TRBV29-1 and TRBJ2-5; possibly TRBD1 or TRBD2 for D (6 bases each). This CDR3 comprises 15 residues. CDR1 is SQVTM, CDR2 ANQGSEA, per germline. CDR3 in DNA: TGCAGCGTTGAAGGGGGGGCAGGCCCAGTAGAGCCCCAGTACTTC. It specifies CSVEGGAGPVEPQYF.

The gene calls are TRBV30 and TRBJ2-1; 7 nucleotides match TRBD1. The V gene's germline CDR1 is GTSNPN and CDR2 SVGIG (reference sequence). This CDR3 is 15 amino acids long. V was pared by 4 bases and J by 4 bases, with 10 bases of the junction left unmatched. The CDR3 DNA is TGTGCCTGGACGGGGACAGTAATTTTTTACAATGAGCAGTTCTTC. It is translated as CAWTGTVIFYNEQFF.

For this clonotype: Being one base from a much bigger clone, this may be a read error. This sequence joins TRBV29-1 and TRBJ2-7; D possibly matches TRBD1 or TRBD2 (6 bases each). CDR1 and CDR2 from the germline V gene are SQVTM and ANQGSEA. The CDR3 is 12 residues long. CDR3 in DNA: TGCGGCGTTCCCGGGGGCGGTTACGAGCAGTACTTC. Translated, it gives CGVPGGGYEQYF.